The rows below give T cell receptor beta chains drawn from one sample of a study of PD-L1 blockade in urothelial cancer. This table comes from immunoSEQ multiplex PCR, and its TCRdb copy is limited to in-frame clones, with some not included. Among roughly 50,000 clones listed, roughly 89% were seen once. The sample was PBMCs, taken around atezolizumab (anti-PD-L1) treatment. All receptors derive from a woman aged 60-75 years with urothelial cancer. Each CDR3 is given with its conserved first and last residue.

j_gene: TRBJ2-5
v_gene: TRBV7-6
CDR3aa: CASSLEANSETQYF

j_gene: TRBJ2-7
v_gene: TRBV6-5
CDR3aa: CASSGRDRSYEQYF

j_gene: TRBJ1-2
v_gene: TRBV7-9
CDR3aa: CASSYSAGWGYTF

j_gene: TRBJ1-2
v_gene: TRBV7-9
CDR3aa: CASSDDRGFGIYGYTF

j_gene: TRBJ2-5
v_gene: TRBV19
CDR3aa: CASSLGTSGGTQYF

j_gene: TRBJ2-3
v_gene: TRBV5-4
CDR3aa: CASSLGRAGTDTQYF

j_gene: TRBJ1-1
v_gene: TRBV4-3
CDR3aa: CASSQDPSGTLNTEAFF

j_gene: TRBJ2-3
v_gene: TRBV7-9
CDR3aa: CASSFVGQSVTQYF

j_gene: TRBJ2-5
v_gene: TRBV5-4
CDR3aa: CASSLSGRAQETQYF

j_gene: TRBJ2-7
v_gene: TRBV19
CDR3aa: CASSNLKLAGYYEQYF

j_gene: TRBJ1-4
v_gene: TRBV4-1
CDR3aa: CASSPRSGRGSNEKLFF

j_gene: TRBJ2-3
v_gene: TRBV5-1
CDR3aa: CASSLAGGAGVSFTDTQYF

j_gene: TRBJ2-7
v_gene: TRBV28
CDR3aa: CASSLAPGRSYEQYF

j_gene: TRBJ2-7
v_gene: TRBV6-5
CDR3aa: CASSYRVGSAEQYF

j_gene: TRBJ2-3
v_gene: TRBV21-1
CDR3aa: CASSKGQAGAPISTDTQYF

j_gene: TRBJ1-2
v_gene: TRBV2
CDR3aa: CASSEALLRHGYTF

j_gene: TRBJ1-2
v_gene: TRBV29-1
CDR3aa: CSVEAPGVPNGYTF

j_gene: TRBJ2-1
v_gene: TRBV27
CDR3aa: CASSSNLVSYNEQFF

j_gene: TRBJ2-7
v_gene: TRBV18
CDR3aa: CASSPNEDRGVRQYF

j_gene: TRBJ2-5
v_gene: TRBV7-9
CDR3aa: CASSLRRGGETQYF

j_gene: TRBJ2-2
v_gene: TRBV7-2
CDR3aa: CASSQTLTGELFF

j_gene: TRBJ2-1
v_gene: TRBV2
CDR3aa: CASNEGLEGNEQFF

j_gene: TRBJ1-2
v_gene: TRBV4-3
CDR3aa: CASSQDSQGSIYGYTF

j_gene: TRBJ1-1
v_gene: TRBV19
CDR3aa: CASSTARVVNTEAFF

j_gene: TRBJ2-6
v_gene: TRBV19
CDR3aa: CASSIGLTRALAGANVLTF

j_gene: TRBJ2-7
v_gene: TRBV29-1
CDR3aa: CSVEDGQGDYEQYF

j_gene: TRBJ2-1
v_gene: TRBV7-8
CDR3aa: CASSLGTGINEQFF

j_gene: TRBJ2-7
v_gene: TRBV10-2
CDR3aa: CASSLDRGSYEQYF

j_gene: TRBJ1-4
v_gene: TRBV11-2
CDR3aa: CASSLDLRNEKLFF

j_gene: TRBJ2-3
v_gene: TRBV7-2
CDR3aa: CASSFRTSGVVADTQYF

j_gene: TRBJ2-7
v_gene: TRBV28
CDR3aa: CASSPPGAELHEQYF

j_gene: TRBJ2-7
v_gene: TRBV2
CDR3aa: CASREGQGETEEQYF

j_gene: TRBJ2-1
v_gene: TRBV9
CDR3aa: CASSERRDNEQFF

j_gene: TRBJ2-4
v_gene: TRBV5-1
CDR3aa: CASTPTGGMNIQYF

j_gene: TRBJ1-3
v_gene: TRBV9
CDR3aa: CASSSYTGYRSKKSGNTIYF

j_gene: TRBJ2-1
v_gene: TRBV5-4
CDR3aa: CASSFVAGSYNEQFF

j_gene: TRBJ2-7
v_gene: TRBV29-1
CDR3aa: CSVGAGASYEQYF

j_gene: TRBJ1-1
v_gene: TRBV6-4
CDR3aa: CASSPGTGFLGAFF

j_gene: TRBJ2-5
v_gene: TRBV5-1
CDR3aa: CASSLEISGAQETQYF

j_gene: TRBJ1-3
v_gene: TRBV18
CDR3aa: CASSTLSLSGNTIYF

j_gene: TRBJ2-3
v_gene: TRBV4-1
CDR3aa: CASSQTSRSSTDTQYF